The present entry profiles one T cell receptor (beta chain) with its context. This CDR3 is 13 amino acids long. CDR1 and CDR2 from the germline V gene are SGHTA and FQGNSA. V was cut by 2 bases and J by 4 bases, with 6 bases left in between. Here immunoSEQ multiplex PCR was the method, and the copy in TCRdb shows in-frame clones only, minus some. The data contain a few hundred thousand clones, 84% of them singletons. Cohorts were assigned according to the clinical history that participants reported. The data are from a study of blood T cell repertoires in COVID-19. Study at large: T cells, B-cell-depleted T cells, or PBMCs provided the cDNA or gDNA that served as material.

The chain carries TRBV7-2 and TRBJ1-3, with D possibly matching TRBD1 (5 bases). The receptor comes from a middle-aged woman who had recovered from COVID-19. The sample comprised PBMCs or T cells enriched from blood (not recorded which). The CDR3 bases are TGTGCCAGCAGCTTATCAGGGGGAAACACCATATATTTT. As protein: CASSLSGGNTIYF. Together with reference TRBV7-2 and TRBJ1-3, the CDR3 gives the full variable domain: GAGVSQSPSNKVTEKGKDVELRCDPISGHTALYWYRQSLGQGLEFLIYFQGNSAPDKSGLPSDRFSAERTGGSVSTLTIQRTQQEDSAVYLCASSLSGGNTIYFGEGSWLTVV.